Reported below is one T cell receptor (beta chain). Its antigen is as yet unknown. Treatment indicated: treatment-naive control, cytoreductive nephrectomy. Controls were unirradiated tumors from treatment-naive cytoreductive nephrectomy patients. The V and J ends lost 8 bases and 8 bases, in that order; junction bases with no gene match: 10. Per germline, CDR1 SNHLY and CDR2 FYNNEI. The CDR3 is 14 residues long. The data originate from a study of radiation and T cells in renal cell carcinoma. The study, taken as a whole, reports: Compared with controls, irradiated tumors had more, larger dominant CDR3 motifs.

Assay: immunoSEQ multiplex PCR; the TCRdb copy retains only in-frame clones and omits some. The profile covers 20,000 or so clones, with roughly 53% appearing a single time and less than 25% taken by the ten largest. The sequence was collected from a human donor with renal cell carcinoma. This chain joins TRBV2 and TRBJ2-3; 10 bases fit TRBD1. The sample here was tumor tissue, taken from a patient whose treatment was nephrectomy without radiotherapy. The CDR3 region has the DNA TGTGCCAGCCACCGGGACAGGGGACAAGGTACGCAGTATTTT. Amino acid sequence: CASHRDRGQGTQYF.